This T cell receptor (beta chain) was found in a study of response to subunit inactivated influenza vaccine. V was shortened by 6 bases and J by 0 bases, with 10 bases between the two germline ends. This CDR3 has 14 residues. MiXCR was run by TCRdb on the RT-PCR reads, yielding one entry per CDR3 protein. The sample has 490,000 or so distinct CDR3 sequences, less than 10% seen once; the top ten hold 10% to 15%. The clonotype originates from a man between 50 and 70 years old who received an inactivated influenza vaccine. The starting material was PBMCs from blood, obtained around 25 months after vaccination. The chain combines TRBV12-3 or TRBV12-4 with TRBJ2-3; D is tentatively TRBD1 or TRBD2 (6 bases each). CDR3 coding DNA: TGTGCCAGCAGAGAAGGGGGGAGCACAGATACGCAGTATTTT. Protein product: CASREGGSTDTQYF.